This T cell receptor (beta chain) was sequenced during a study of blood T cell repertoires in COVID-19. The CDR3 length is 12 residues. Germline CDR1 is SGHTA and CDR2 is FQGNSA. Generated by immunoSEQ multiplex PCR, the TCRdb table keeps only in-frame clones and is missing some. The data contain approximately 240,000 clones, about 83% of them singletons. This sequence joins TRBV7-2 and TRBJ2-7; D call uncertain. The TCR sequence derives from a woman in her 30s with COVID-19, enrolled during active disease. Sequencing input: peripheral blood. The CDR3 nucleotides read TGTGCTGACCCTCTGGAGTGCTACGAGCAGTACTTC. Its translation is CADPLECYEQYF.